These T cell receptor beta chains were read from a single sample in a study of control samples from healthy donors and cancer patients. Sequencing was performed with immunoSEQ multiplex PCR; in TCRdb, only in-frame clones are kept and a portion is missing. In the table there are about 140,000 clones, 90% to 95% of which are singletons. The sample taken for sequencing was blood. All receptors come from a man aged 40-50 years in good health. Each CDR3 is given with its conserved first and last residue. The order of the fields is CDR3 protein, CDR3 DNA, D gene, clone size, J gene, V gene. The D gene is left open where the match is weak. Clone size, where shown, is once, few, many, or a class for clones that have expanded.

CASSEGWGGAGNTIYF	TGTGCCAGCAGTGAAGGTTGGGGGGGCGCTGGAAACACCATATATTTT	.	.	TRBJ1-3	TRBV6-1
CASSLAGDRNSPLHF	TGTGCCAGCAGCTTAGCTGGGGACAGAAATTCACCCCTCCACTTT	TRBD1	.	TRBJ1-6	TRBV7-6
CASSEGGRRANQPQHF	TGTGCCAGCAGTGAAGGTGGGAGACGGGCCAATCAGCCCCAGCATTTT	.	.	TRBJ1-5	TRBV2
CATSSLKGWGRGLTKNIQYF	TGTGCCACCAGCAGCCTAAAAGGGTGGGGCAGGGGGCTTACCAAAAACATTCAGTACTTC	TRBD1	.	TRBJ2-4	TRBV15
CASSQGIEAFF	TGCGCCAGCAGCCAAGGGATAGAAGCTTTCTTT	.	.	TRBJ1-1	TRBV4-3
CASSLNVDEQFF	TGTGCCAGCAGCCTAAATGTAGATGAGCAGTTCTTC	.	.	TRBJ2-1	TRBV7-3
CASSQEGIGDGYTF	TGTGCCAGCAGCCAGGAAGGAATAGGGGATGGCTACACCTTC	.	few	TRBJ1-2	TRBV7-9
CATSTSYDRGLRNTEAFF	TGTGCCACCAGCACTTCATATGACAGGGGGCTTCGGAACACTGAAGCTTTCTTT	TRBD1	.	TRBJ1-1	TRBV15
CASSGQGAGYGYTF	TGTGCCAGCAGCGGACAGGGGGCCGGGTATGGCTACACCTTC	TRBD1	.	TRBJ1-2	TRBV5-4
CASSYSNEQYF	TGTGCCAGCAGTTATTCCAACGAGCAGTACTTC	.	.	TRBJ2-7	TRBV6-2/TRBV6-3
CASSFGQGFNSPLHF	TGTGCCAGCAGCTTCGGACAGGGGTTCAATTCACCCCTCCACTTT	TRBD1	.	TRBJ1-6	TRBV7-6
CASSQDHPQGSNQPQHF	TGTGCCAGCAGCCAAGATCACCCTCAGGGAAGCAATCAGCCCCAGCATTTT	.	once	TRBJ1-5	TRBV3-1/TRBV3-2
CASSQNQKETQYF	TGTGCCAGCAGTCAAAACCAAAAAGAGACCCAGTACTTC	.	.	TRBJ2-5	TRBV2
CASSQGAGPSSYEQYF	TGTGCCAGCAGCCAAGGTGCAGGGCCAAGCTCCTACGAGCAGTACTTC	.	.	TRBJ2-7	TRBV3-1/TRBV3-2